This TCR beta chain was recovered during a study of STAT5B mutations in CD4+ large granular lymphocyte leukemia. TCRdb keeps only in-frame clones here, not all; method: immunoSEQ multiplex PCR. The repertoire has some 51,000 clones, about 80% of them found once; the top ten carry about 0.34%. This CDR3 has 14 residues. CDR1 SEHNR and CDR2 FQNEAQ come from the germline V gene (reference sequence). V was pared by 5 bases and J by 4 bases, with 14 bases between. The sequenced sample was CD4+ T cells from blood buffy coats. The gene calls are TRBV7-9 and TRBJ1-2, with no clear D. The receptor was isolated from a human donor in good health. The DNA for the CDR3 is TGTGCCAGCAGCGCAACAACTTTATTCTATGGCTACACCTTC. Residues: CASSATTLFYGYTF.